One sample yielded the 32 T cell receptor beta chains listed below, sequenced in a study of T cell clones after liver transplantation. Profiling relied on immunoSEQ multiplex PCR, and the TCRdb table lists in-frame clones only, not all of them. In the table there are tens of thousands of clones, about 82% of which are singletons. The specimen was CD4+ T cells from blood, collected 24 months after liver transplant. The source of these receptors is a human patient who received a liver transplant. T cells may partly derive from the graft donor.

There are a few counts of this clone. The chain recombines TRBV7-9 with TRBJ1-2, with a tentative D call TRBD1 (5 bases). The length of the CDR3 is 15 residues. CDR1 is SEHNR, CDR2 FQNEAQ, per germline (reference sequence). V lost 2 bases to trimming and J lost 6 bases, with 16 bases between them. The CDR3 sequence: CASSLPGGGGDGYTF. The CDR3 DNA sequence: TGTGCCAGCAGCTTACCGGGGGGAGGCGGCGATGGCTACACCTTC.

The rearrangement joins TRBV7-3 to TRBJ1-1; a weak D match, TRBD1 (6 bases). Germline V gives CDR1 SGHTA, CDR2 FQGTGA. This CDR3 has 14 amino acids. Deletions cut 1 base from V and 4 bases from J, with 10 bases between. CDR3 protein: CASSLKRGSTEAFF. CDR3 coding DNA: TGTGCCAGCAGCTTAAAGAGGGGGAGCACTGAAGCTTTCTTT. The full variable domain, its missing parts supplied by reference TRBV7-3 and TRBJ1-1, is GAGVSQTPSNKVTEKGKYVELRCDPISGHTALYWYRQSLGQGPEFLIYFQGTGAADDSGLPNDRFFAVRPEGSVSTLKIQRTERGDSAVYLCASSLKRGSTEAFFGQGTRLTVV.

The J gene is TRBJ1-4, the V gene TRBV11-2, with D tentatively TRBD1 (5 bases). V lost 1 base to trimming and J lost 8 bases, with 11 bases between them. This CDR3 spans 14 amino acids. CDR1 SGHAT and CDR2 FQNNGV come from the germline V gene. The CDR3 DNA reads as TGTGCCAGCAGCTTAGGCAGGGCTGTAGAAAAACTGTTTTTT. Translated: CASSLGRAVEKLFF.

The chain has TRBV19 and TRBJ1-4; 10 positions agree with TRBD1. CDR3 length: 14 amino acids. Germline CDR1 is LNHDA and CDR2 is SQIVND (reference sequence). V lost 10 bases to trimming and J lost 7 bases; unmatched junction nucleotides: 9. The CDR3 region has the DNA TGTGCCACCGAAGACAGGGGGCTAACTGAAAAACTGTTTTTT. Translating gives CATEDRGLTEKLFF.

The CDR3, as DNA: TGCAGCGTAAGTAAGGGAACGAACACTGAAGCTTTCTTT. The encoded protein is CSVSKGTNTEAFF. This chain joins TRBV29-1 and TRBJ1-1; D call uncertain. The CDR3 is made up of 13 amino acids. Germline CDR1 SQVTM, CDR2 ANQGSEA. The ends were cut back, 6 bases at V and 1 base at J, with 12 bases in the middle.

CDR3 loop: CASSPSDRENIQYF. The CDR3 DNA reads as TGTGCCAGCAGCCCGTCGGACAGGGAAAACATTCAGTACTTC. V gene TRBV7-2 combines with J gene TRBJ2-4, with 8 positions matching TRBD1. The CDR3 runs 14 residues. The germline gives CDR1 SGHTA, CDR2 FQGNSA. The V gene end was trimmed by 5 bases and the J gene end by 5 bases; junction bases not matched to a gene: 5.

The chain carries TRBV7-2 and TRBJ1-3, with D unclear. CDR3 length: 12 amino acids. V lost 3 bases, J lost 4 bases, and 4 bases lay in between. Per the germline V gene, CDR1 is SGHTA and CDR2 is FQGNSA. CDR3 residues: CASSFSGNTIYF. As DNA, the CDR3 is TGTGCCAGCAGCTTCAGCGGAAACACCATATATTTT.

The chain recombines TRBV28 with TRBJ1-6, with 10 positions matching TRBD1. Trimming at V came to 1 base and at J to 10 bases, leaving 7 bases not matched to a gene. Germline V gene lookup returns CDR1 MDHEN and CDR2 SYDVKM. The CDR3 totals 16 residues. CDR3 sequence reads: CASSLLEGQGISPLHF. CDR3 bases: TGTGCCAGCAGTTTATTGGAGGGACAGGGGATCTCACCCCTCCACTTT. Combining the CDR3 with reference TRBV28 and TRBJ1-6 gives the whole variable domain DVKVTQSSRYLVKRTGEKVFLECVQDMDHENMFWYRQDPGLGLRLIYFSYDVKMKEKGDIPEGYSVSREKKERFSLILESASTNQTSMYLCASSLLEGQGISPLHFGNGTRLTVT.

V and J are TRBV14 and TRBJ2-5; 10 bases fit TRBD1. The CDR3 has 18 residues. Trimming took 4 bases from V and 3 from J; bases not matched to a gene: 14. Looked up from germline, CDR1 is SGHDN and CDR2 is FVKESK. The CDR3 sequence: CASSRTGGKMRGEETQYF. CDR3 DNA: TGTGCCAGCAGCCGGACAGGGGGGAAGATGAGAGGAGAAGAGACCCAGTACTTC. The whole variable domain, filled in from reference TRBV14 and TRBJ2-5, reads EAGVTQFPSHSVIEKGQTVTLRCDPISGHDNLYWYRRVMGKEIKFLLHFVKESKQDESGMPNNRFLAERTGGTYSTLKVQPAELEDSGVYFCASSRTGGKMRGEETQYFGPGTRLLVL.

The chain joins TRBV4-1 to TRBJ2-3; TRBD1 agrees at 8 bases. This CDR3 comprises 15 residues. In germline, CDR1 is MGHRA, CDR2 YSYEKL. With V trimmed by 2 bases and J by 5 bases, 6 bases remained unmatched. DNA of the CDR3: TGCGCCAGCAGCCAACACGGGACAGGATTAGATACGCAGTATTTT. Its translation is CASSQHGTGLDTQYF.

This sequence joins TRBV4-2 and TRBJ2-2; the D is unclear. The V and J ends lost 0 bases and 5 bases respectively, with 7 bases between them. The CDR3 is made up of 14 amino acids. CDR1 and CDR2 (germline): LGHNA, YNFKEQ. CDR3 bases: TGTGCCAGCAGCCAAGAGGACGGGACCGGGGAGCTGTTTTTT. Translating gives CASSQEDGTGELFF.

The rearrangement links TRBV29-1 to TRBJ1-1, with D possibly TRBD1 on 5 matching bases. Germline-derived CDR1 and CDR2 are SQVTM and ANQGSEA. The CDR3 has 11 residues. V lost 5 bases to trimming and J lost 6 bases, with 10 bases between them. CDR3 DNA: TGCAGCGTTAGGGACCTTGCTGAAGCTTTCTTT. Its translation: CSVRDLAEAFF.

V gene TRBV12-5 combines with J gene TRBJ2-7; TRBD1 matches 9 bases. The CDR3 contains 14 residues. The germline gives CDR1 LGHNT, CDR2 FRNRAP. With 4 bases clipped from V and 3 bases from J, the junction kept 4 bases outside the gene matches. CDR3 loop: CASGSPGQGYEQYF. In DNA, the CDR3 is TGTGCTAGTGGTTCCCCGGGACAGGGCTACGAGCAGTACTTC.

The chain uses TRBV7-9 and TRBJ2-6, with unresolved D. V was trimmed by 0 bases and J by 1 base, leaving 4 bases between them. CDR3 length: 15 amino acids. In germline, CDR1 is SEHNR, CDR2 FQNEAQ (reference sequence). In DNA, the CDR3 is TGTGCCAGCAGCTTAGCTGGGTCTGGGGCCAACGTCCTGACTTTC. It yields the protein CASSLAGSGANVLTF. The full variable domain, with the rest looked up from reference TRBV7-9 and TRBJ2-6, is DTGVSQNPRHKITKRGQNVTFRCDPISEHNRLYWYRQTLGQGPEFLTYFQNEAQLEKSRLLSDRFSAERPKGSFSTLEIQRTEQGDSAMYLCASSLAGSGANVLTFGAGSRLTVL.

This chain joins TRBV27 and TRBJ2-3; D gene ambiguous. Germline V gene sequence: CDR1 MNHEY, CDR2 SMNVEV (reference sequence). Trimming pared 9 bases from V and 5 bases from J, leaving 9 bases between. The CDR3 is 11 amino acids. The CDR3 sequence is CARFRKDTQYF. The CDR3 nucleotides read TGTGCCAGGTTTAGGAAAGATACGCAGTATTTT.

The chain combines TRBV5-4 with TRBJ1-1; D gene ambiguous. Germline V gene sequence: CDR1 SGHNT, CDR2 YYREEE (reference sequence). V was pared by 2 bases and J by 1 base, with 6 bases between. There are 13 residues in the CDR3. CDR3 bases: TGTGCCAGCAGCTTTAAACAGAACACTGAAGCTTTCTTT. It codes for CASSFKQNTEAFF.

This chain uses TRBV18 with TRBJ2-3, with 7 bases matching TRBD2. Germline CDR1 reads KGHSH; CDR2 reads LQKENI. The CDR3 length is 15 residues. J was trimmed by 6 bases and V by 7 bases; bases with no gene match: 13. The CDR3 reads CASWSFGREKDTQYF. The CDR3 DNA sequence: TGTGCCAGCTGGTCGTTCGGGCGGGAGAAGGATACGCAGTATTTT.

V gene TRBV7-2 combines with J gene TRBJ1-1; 7 nucleotides align to TRBD1. Germline V gene lookup returns CDR1 SGHTA and CDR2 FQGNSA. The CDR3 runs to 13 residues. V was clipped by 4 bases and J by 4 bases; unmatched bases: 3. The CDR3 coding sequence is TGTGCCAGCAGCTCTCAGGGGGTCACTGAAGCTTTCTTT. Its translation: CASSSQGVTEAFF. Full variable domain (outside the CDR3, taken from reference TRBV7-2 and TRBJ1-1): GAGVSQSPSNKVTEKGKDVELRCDPISGHTALYWYRQSLGQGLEFLIYFQGNSAPDKSGLPSDRFSAERTGGSVSTLTIQRTQQEDSAVYLCASSSQGVTEAFFGQGTRLTVV.

The J gene is TRBJ1-5, the V gene TRBV6-5; D is uncertain. The germline gives CDR1 MNHEY, CDR2 SVGAGI. The CDR3 spans 13 residues. Trimming took off 5 bases at V and 11 bases at J, with 16 bases between the two ends. CDR3 residues: CASSRDKAGSQHF. In nucleotides, the CDR3 is TGTGCCAGCAGTCGAGACAAGGCTGGTTCCCAGCATTTT.

Only one count was recorded for this clone. The chain couples TRBV9 to TRBJ2-5, with a possible D match to TRBD1 (7 bases). This CDR3 is built from 15 residues. V was shortened by 4 bases and J by 2 bases, with 15 bases between the two germline ends. The V gene's germline CDR1 is SGDLS and CDR2 YYNGEE. The CDR3 nucleotides are TGTGCCAGCAGCCGGACAGGCGGGGTACAAGAGACCCAGTACTTC. Protein: CASSRTGGVQETQYF.

This clone has only one observation. The rearrangement joins TRBV5-1 to TRBJ1-4; D not certain. Trimming left V 3 bases short and J 3 bases short, with 9 bases between. Germline loops: CDR1 SGHRS, CDR2 YFSETQ. The CDR3 consists of 14 residues. CDR3: CASSSGSSNEKLFF. CDR3 bases: TGCGCCAGCAGCTCGGGGTCCTCTAATGAAAAACTGTTTTTT. The variable domain in full, with the rest retrieved from reference TRBV5-1 and TRBJ1-4, is KAGVTQTPRYLIKTRGQQVTLSCSPISGHRSVSWYQQTPGQGLQFLFEYFSETQRNKGNFPGRFSGRQFSNSRSEMNVSTLELGDSALYLCASSSGSSNEKLFFGSGTQLSVL.

The table lists this clone with a count of one. The rearrangement links TRBV9 to TRBJ1-2, with D perhaps matching TRBD1 (5 bases). Germline-derived CDR1 and CDR2 are SGDLS and YYNGEE. V lost 0 bases, J lost 7 bases, and 13 bases lay in between. The CDR3 length is 14 residues. CDR3 residues: CASSVAGRDGGYTF. The CDR3 DNA reads TGTGCCAGCAGCGTAGCTGGCAGGGACGGTGGCTACACCTTC.

The V call is TRBV7-7, the J call TRBJ2-7; D may be TRBD1 or TRBD2 (6 bases each). CDR1 is SSHAT and CDR2 is FNYEAQ in the germline V gene (reference sequence). The ends were cut back, 3 bases at V and 6 bases at J, with 15 bases in the middle. The CDR3 length is 14 residues. CDR3 protein: CASSFSSEGGEQYF. CDR3 sequence (DNA): TGTGCCAGCAGCTTCTCTAGCGAAGGGGGCGAGCAGTACTTC.

The chain carries TRBV2 and TRBJ1-4; no clear D gene. With 6 bases removed from V and 15 bases from J, the gap between germline ends came to 14 bases. The germline V gene encodes CDR1 SNHLY and CDR2 FYNNEI. There are 11 residues in the CDR3. This CDR3 reads CASRSGNVVFF. The CDR3 region has the DNA TGTGCCAGCAGGTCCGGGAACGTTGTGTTTTTT.

The chain uses TRBV28 and TRBJ2-3; the match to TRBD2 covers 8 bases. The CDR3 consists of 17 residues. Germline trimming cut 7 bases from V and 0 bases from J; bases unmatched to any gene: 12. The germline gives CDR1 MDHEN, CDR2 SYDVKM. This CDR3 reads CASIFSGSPRSTDTQYF. Written as DNA, the CDR3 is TGTGCCAGCATCTTCAGCGGGAGCCCCCGGAGCACAGATACGCAGTATTTT. The whole variable domain, remainder taken from reference TRBV28 and TRBJ2-3, is DVKVTQSSRYLVKRTGEKVFLECVQDMDHENMFWYRQDPGLGLRLIYFSYDVKMKEKGDIPEGYSVSREKKERFSLILESASTNQTSMYLCASIFSGSPRSTDTQYFGPGTRLTVL.

This chain connects TRBV28 to TRBJ2-2, with TRBD2 matching 9 bases. The CDR3 is 14 amino acids. J gave up 9 bases and V 6 bases, and 8 bases lay outside the gene matches. Germline CDR1 and CDR2: MDHEN and SYDVKM. The CDR3 sequence is CASRPGLARRELFF. CDR3 in DNA: TGTGCCAGCAGGCCGGGACTAGCTAGAAGGGAGCTGTTTTTT.

The chain recombines TRBV28 with TRBJ2-3; 7 nucleotides align to TRBD2. Germline-derived CDR1 and CDR2 are MDHEN and SYDVKM. This CDR3 contains 15 residues. J lost 0 bases, V lost 9 bases, and 9 bases had no gene match. The CDR3 region is CASLSSGYSTDTQYF. CDR3 nucleotide sequence: TGTGCCAGTTTAAGTAGCGGGTATAGCACAGATACGCAGTATTTT.

The chain joins TRBV11-2 to TRBJ2-5; D is perhaps TRBD1 or TRBD2 (5 bases each). The CDR3 loop spans 13 amino acids. The germline V and J ends were trimmed by 2 bases and 5 bases, with 9 bases remaining between them. Germline CDR1 reads SGHAT; CDR2 reads FQNNGV. Written as DNA, the CDR3 is TGTGCCAGCAGCTTATCCAGGGAGGAGACCCAGTACTTC. Translated: CASSLSREETQYF.

The CDR3 nucleotides read TGTGCCAGCAGCCCCTCGGGACAGACCCTAGGTACGCAGTATTTT. It translates to CASSPSGQTLGTQYF. This chain links TRBV9 with TRBJ2-3, with 7 bases matching TRBD1. The germline V gene has CDR1 SGDLS and CDR2 YYNGEE. J gave up 8 bases and V 4 bases, and 13 bases lay outside the gene matches. CDR3 length: 15 amino acids.

The chain employs TRBV5-1 and TRBJ2-7; D perhaps matches TRBD2 (5 bases). This CDR3 region has 15 residues. Trimming left V 0 bases short and J 3 bases short, with 13 bases between. Germline-derived CDR1 and CDR2 are SGHRS and YFSETQ. The CDR3 coding sequence is TGCGCCAGCAGCTTGGGAGGGCAGGTGCTCTACGAGCAGTACTTC. Its translation is CASSLGGQVLYEQYF.

This chain joins TRBV10-3 and TRBJ2-5, with 11 bases aligning to TRBD2. V gave up 4 bases and J gave up 2 bases; unmatched junction bases: 6. This CDR3 contains 16 residues. Germline assignment: CDR1 ENHRY and CDR2 SYGVKD. Here the CDR3 DNA reads TGTGCCATCAGTGCTAGCGGGGGGCCAAGTCAAGAGACCCAGTACTTC. Its translation is CAISASGGPSQETQYF.

This sequence joins TRBV5-1 and TRBJ2-3; possible D gene TRBD2, 5 bases. V lost 2 bases, J lost 4 bases, and 11 bases lay in between. The CDR3 covers 14 residues. Germline V gene sequence: CDR1 SGHRS, CDR2 YFSETQ. In nucleotides, the CDR3 is TGCGCCAGCAGCTTTGGAGGAAGGGCAGATACGCAGTATTTT. It yields the protein CASSFGGRADTQYF.